This T cell receptor (beta chain) was recovered during a study of blood T cell repertoires in COVID-19. Only in-frame clones appear in the TCRdb table, and some are missing; sequencing was by immunoSEQ multiplex PCR. The data contain a few hundred thousand clones, 86% of them singletons. This CDR3 spans 14 amino acids. V lost 0 bases and J 0 bases, leaving 5 bases between the germline ends. CDR1 is SGHTA and CDR2 is FQGNSA in the germline V gene. The chain employs TRBV7-2 and TRBJ1-1; no definite D call. This clonotype originated in a man aged 35-49 years who had recovered from COVID-19. Material: PBMCs or T cells enriched from blood (not recorded which). CDR3 region: CASSLARMNTEAFF. For the CDR3, the DNA is TGTGCCAGCAGCTTAGCCAGGATGAACACTGAAGCTTTCTTT.